The clone carrying this TCR beta chain has more than one count but fewer than ten. The target antigen is unknown. This sample stems from a study of cytomegalovirus exposure and HLA in healthy donors. Notes on the study in general: Association of approximately 16,000 TCR beta sequences with HLA alleles was found at 0.05 false discovery rate in a later analysis. Most TCR sequences were rare, but some public TCRs occurred in many donors.

60 Vbeta and 13 Jbeta primers were used in PCR. Produced via immunoSEQ multiplex PCR; TCRdb's table is partial and in-frame only. The sample has 90,000 to 110,000 clones, around 15% seen once. Germline loops: CDR1 SEHNR, CDR2 FQNEAQ (reference sequence). The ends were cut back, 5 bases at V and 7 bases at J, with 30 bases in the middle. The CDR3 loop spans 19 amino acids. Sequenced sample: PBMCs. The genes are TRBV7-9 and TRBJ2-1, with D perhaps TRBD1 or TRBD2 (9 bases each). This TCR was sampled from a female donor in good health and CMV-seronegative. The CDR3 DNA sequence: TGTGCCAGCAGCACCCGGGACAGGGACTATTCCCTAGCGGGGAATGAGCAGTTCTTC. It encodes CASSTRDRDYSLAGNEQFF.